Following are 19 T cell receptor beta chains from one sample sequenced in a study of human CD8 memory T cell subsets. UMI-labeled 5' RACE was used to make TCR beta libraries. With the 5' RACE reads reprocessed, TCRdb shows one record per CDR3 protein and no DNA. Here the sample table reports 5,500 to 7,000 distinct CDR3 sequences. Early memory CD8+ T cells that were CCR7+ PD-1+ TIGIT+ and had exhausted-like traits were the TPEX cells. The sequencing sample was made of CD8+ T cells from PBMCs. The receptors were gathered from a human donor in good health.

The J gene is TRBJ2-2, the V gene TRBV20-1; absent DNA, TCRdb's TRBD2 call cannot be checked. The germline V gene encodes CDR1 DFQATT and CDR2 SNEGSKA (reference sequence). The CDR3 sequence is 17 residues long. This CDR3 reads CSARTSGRAKVSGELFF.

The chain uses TRBV2 and TRBJ2-7; TCRdb's D gene call, TRBD2, goes unchecked for lack of DNA. The length of the CDR3 is 16 residues. Germline CDR1 SNHLY, CDR2 FYNNEI. CDR3: CASSEGHRTSGYEQYF.

J is TRBJ2-7 and V is TRBV11-2; the D call from TCRdb, TRBD2, cannot be confirmed without DNA. The CDR3 extends over 14 amino acids. Per the germline V gene, CDR1 is SGHAT and CDR2 is FQNNGV. CDR3 region: CASSSTSGSYEQYF.

This clonotype is classed as medium-sized by frequency. The genes are TRBV14 and TRBJ2-1; TCRdb indicates TRBD2, and absent DNA this call remains unverified. Germline assignment: CDR1 SGHDN and CDR2 FVKESK. This CDR3 has 20 amino acids. The CDR3 loop reads CASSQGARNNLAGYYNEQFF.

This clonotype is medium-sized by frequency. The CDR3 sequence: CASSRVIPTNEKLFF. This chain uses TRBV28 with TRBJ1-4. Germline CDR1 is MDHEN and CDR2 is SYDVKM. This CDR3 region has 15 residues.

The genes are TRBV28 and TRBJ2-2. The germline gives CDR1 MDHEN, CDR2 SYDVKM. This CDR3 region has 13 residues. CDR3 region: CASSTLSRGELFF.

This chain uses TRBV2 with TRBJ2-1; TCRdb's D gene call, TRBD2, goes unchecked for lack of DNA. This CDR3 is 15 amino acids long. The germline V gene encodes CDR1 SNHLY and CDR2 FYNNEI. The CDR3 loop is CASSLQRSLYNEQFF.

By frequency, this clonotype is medium-sized. This chain joins TRBV29-1 and TRBJ2-1; TCRdb proposes TRBD2, but this gene call is untestable without DNA. The V gene's germline CDR1 is SQVTM and CDR2 ANQGSEA. CDR3 length: 13 residues. CDR3 amino acids: CSVEGGTYNEQFF.

V gene TRBV28 combines with J gene TRBJ2-5. From germline, CDR1 is MDHEN and CDR2 SYDVKM. The CDR3 spans 12 residues. The CDR3 here is CASTLGVGTQYF.

The CDR3 protein is CASSPLAGGSTDTQYF. The genes are TRBV27 and TRBJ2-3; the TRBD2 assignment by TCRdb is unverifiable without DNA. Germline CDR1 reads MNHEY; CDR2 reads SMNVEV (reference sequence). CDR3 length: 16 amino acids.

The chain has TRBV2 and TRBJ2-7; TCRdb designates TRBD2, a call that cannot be tested without DNA. This CDR3 is built from 13 residues. The germline V gene has CDR1 SNHLY and CDR2 FYNNEI. CDR3 protein: CASSPLWGGEQYF.

The chain links TRBV7-3 to TRBJ1-1; TCRdb's D gene call, TRBD1, goes unchecked for lack of DNA. This CDR3 comprises 16 residues. The germline gives CDR1 SGHTA, CDR2 FQGTGA. Here the CDR3 reads CASSLVGQATNTEAFF. Combining the CDR3 with reference TRBV7-3 and TRBJ1-1 gives the whole variable domain GAGVSQTPSNKVTEKGKYVELRCDPISGHTALYWYRQSLGQGPEFLIYFQGTGAADDSGLPNDRFFAVRPEGSVSTLKIQRTERGDSAVYLCASSLVGQATNTEAFFGQGTRLTVV.

By frequency, this clonotype is medium-sized. This sequence joins TRBV28 and TRBJ1-6; the D call from TCRdb, TRBD1, cannot be confirmed without DNA. The germline gives CDR1 MDHEN, CDR2 SYDVKM. There are 15 residues in the CDR3. This chain's CDR3 is CASSPGEEYNSPLHF.

This clonotype ranks as medium-sized in terms of frequency. This chain links TRBV11-3 with TRBJ2-5; TCRdb designates TRBD2, a call that cannot be tested without DNA. The CDR3 runs to 14 residues. Germline V gene data show CDR1 as SGHNT and CDR2 as YENEEA. CDR3 region: CASTPGLGEETQYF.

V gene TRBV7-9 combines with J gene TRBJ1-6. From germline, CDR1 is SEHNR and CDR2 FQNEAQ (reference sequence). The CDR3 extends over 15 amino acids. CDR3 sequence: CASSSTGPGNSPLHF.

This chain connects TRBV7-9 to TRBJ2-3; the TRBD1 assignment by TCRdb is unverifiable without DNA. Germline assignment: CDR1 SEHNR and CDR2 FQNEAQ (reference sequence). CDR3 size: 15 residues. CDR3 sequence reads: CASSMTKPGAQTQYF.

Considering frequency, this clonotype is medium-sized. This CDR3 is CASSPTGTGGYEQYF. The rearrangement joins TRBV27 to TRBJ2-7; TCRdb proposes TRBD1, but this gene call is untestable without DNA. From germline, CDR1 is MNHEY and CDR2 SMNVEV (reference sequence). This CDR3 comprises 15 residues.

This clonotype counts as medium-sized by frequency. This rearrangement joins TRBV12-3 or TRBV12-4 to TRBJ2-1. The CDR3 covers 13 residues. CDR3 sequence: CASSFGVYNEQFF.

This clonotype shows up as medium-sized by frequency. The chain uses TRBV24-1 and TRBJ2-7; TCRdb reports TRBD1, a call that lacks DNA to check it against. Germline-derived CDR1 and CDR2 are KGHDR and SFDVKD. The CDR3 contains 14 residues. This CDR3 is CATSDPRTGDEQYF.